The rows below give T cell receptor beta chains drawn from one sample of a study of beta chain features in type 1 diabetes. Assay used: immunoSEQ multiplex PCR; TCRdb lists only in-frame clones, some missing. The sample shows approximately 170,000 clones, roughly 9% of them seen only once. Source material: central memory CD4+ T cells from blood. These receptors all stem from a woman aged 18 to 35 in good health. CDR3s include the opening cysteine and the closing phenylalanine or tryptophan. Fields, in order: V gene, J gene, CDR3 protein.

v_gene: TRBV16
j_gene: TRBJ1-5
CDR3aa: CASSQSSGNQPQHF

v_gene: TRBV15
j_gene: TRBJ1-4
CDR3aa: CATSREEATNEKLFF

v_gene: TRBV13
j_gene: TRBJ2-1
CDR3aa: CASSATGTSGYNEQFF

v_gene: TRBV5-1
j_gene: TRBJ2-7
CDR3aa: CASRGQGVGEQYF

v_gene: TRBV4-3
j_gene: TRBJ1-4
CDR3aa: CASSPQQGSTNEKLFF

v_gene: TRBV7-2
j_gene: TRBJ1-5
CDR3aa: CASSVRGNQPQHF

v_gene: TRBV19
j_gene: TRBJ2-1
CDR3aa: CASTRRGLPPNEQFF

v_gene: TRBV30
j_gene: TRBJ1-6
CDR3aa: CAWSAFGTGYSPLHF

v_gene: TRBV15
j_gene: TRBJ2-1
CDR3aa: CATSGGRDRYNEQFF

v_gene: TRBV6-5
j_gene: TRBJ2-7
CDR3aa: CASRAIDEQYF

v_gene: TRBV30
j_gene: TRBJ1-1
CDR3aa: CAWRVEENTEAFF

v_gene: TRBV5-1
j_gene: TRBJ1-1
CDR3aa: CASSLAGREGTEAFF

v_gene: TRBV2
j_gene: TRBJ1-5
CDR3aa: CASSETGRGFGQPQHF